There are a few counts of the clone carrying this TCR beta chain. The CDR3 sequence is 14 residues long. Germline V gene sequence: CDR1 SGHVS, CDR2 FQNEAQ. Trimming took 2 bases from V and 3 from J; bases not matched to a gene: 3. These data originate in a study of blood T cell repertoires in COVID-19. About the research overall: Some COVID-19 samples were acute and others convalescent; all came from the United States, Italy and Spain. Sources were T cells, B-cell-depleted T cells, or PBMCs; the material itself was cDNA or gDNA.

Methods used by the authors: The assay estimated nucleated cells by amplifying reference gene primers. TCRdb keeps only in-frame clones here, not all; method: immunoSEQ multiplex PCR. That table gives V, J and clone size, and the DNA gave D and trimming. Seen here are about 100,000 clones, 85% observed once, and the top ten hold about 1.8%. The sequence was obtained from a woman in her 70s with active or convalescent COVID-19. The sequenced sample consisted of peripheral blood. The rearrangement joins TRBV7-8 to TRBJ2-7; TRBD1 agrees at 8 bases. CDR3 in amino acids: CASSLNGQGYEQYF. The CDR3 DNA follows: TGTGCCAGCAGCTTAAACGGACAGGGCTACGAGCAGTACTTC.